The 25 T cell receptor beta chains presented below share a single source sample, sequenced in a study of identical twins. TCRdb re-called the 5' RACE reads through MiXCR, storing one row per CDR3 protein. The sample yields 500,000 to 550,000 distinct CDR3 sequences, 20% to 25% seen once. These data were also filed under a second study, of yellow fever vaccine responses in identical twins.

The specimen sequenced was CD4+ T cells sorted from blood. Receptors originate from a woman aged 18 to 35 in good health.

V is TRBV6-1 and J is TRBJ1-1; weak D call: TRBD1 (6 bases). Per germline, CDR1 MNHNS and CDR2 SASEGT. This CDR3 comprises 15 residues. V lost 6 bases and J 5 bases, leaving 19 bases between the germline ends. The CDR3 loop reads CASRRPHTGQTEAFF. The CDR3 DNA follows: TGTGCCAGCAGACGACCCCATACAGGGCAGACTGAAGCTTTCTTT.

This clonotype was recorded at least ten times. The chain couples TRBV12-3 or TRBV12-4 to TRBJ2-1; D is perhaps TRBD1 or TRBD2 (5 bases each). The V and J ends lost 0 bases and 6 bases respectively, with 9 bases between them. The CDR3 consists of 14 residues. The CDR3 spells CASSLARDLNEQFF. CDR3 sequence (DNA): TGTGCCAGCAGTTTAGCTAGGGACCTCAATGAGCAGTTCTTC.

This rearrangement joins TRBV5-5 to TRBJ1-5; D may be TRBD1 (5 bases). V lost 0 bases and J lost 3, with 13 bases in between. The CDR3 runs 16 residues. Germline V CDR1 and CDR2: SGHKS, YYEKEE (reference sequence). The CDR3 nucleotides read TGTGCCAGCAGCTTGGCCCCGGGGGTGAACAATCAGCCCCAGCATTTT. Translated, it gives CASSLAPGVNNQPQHF.

V and J are TRBV4-1 and TRBJ2-5; 8 bases fit TRBD2. The CDR3 covers 16 residues. The germline V gene has CDR1 MGHRA and CDR2 YSYEKL. Trimming at V came to 4 bases and at J to 5 bases, leaving 12 bases not matched to a gene. CDR3 residues: CASSRKWSGSGETQYF. The DNA for the CDR3 is TGCGCCAGCAGCCGGAAATGGAGCGGGAGCGGGGAGACCCAGTACTTC.

V usage is TRBV5-1 and J usage is TRBJ2-1, with a weak D call TRBD2 (6 bases). Germline lookup yields CDR1 SGHRS and CDR2 YFSETQ. The length of the CDR3 is 15 residues. V was pared by 0 bases and J by 8 bases, with 15 bases between. This chain's CDR3 is CASSLERTNKHEQFF. CDR3 nucleotides: TGCGCCAGCAGCTTGGAGCGGACTAACAAGCATGAGCAGTTCTTC. Together with reference TRBV5-1 and TRBJ2-1, the CDR3 gives the full variable domain: KAGVTQTPRYLIKTRGQQVTLSCSPISGHRSVSWYQQTPGQGLQFLFEYFSETQRNKGNFPGRFSGRQFSNSRSEMNVSTLELGDSALYLCASSLERTNKHEQFFGPGTRLTVL.

Written as DNA, the CDR3 is TGTGCCAGCACGAAGGCTAGGGCCTATGGCTACACCTTC. Protein: CASTKARAYGYTF. This chain connects TRBV6-1 to TRBJ1-2; no clear D. With 7 bases removed from V and 4 bases from J, the gap between germline ends came to 13 bases. The length of the CDR3 is 13 residues. Germline CDR1 is MNHNS and CDR2 is SASEGT.

This clonotype showed up many times. The chain couples TRBV5-1 to TRBJ1-2; no firm D call. V was clipped by 4 bases and J by 5 bases, with 18 bases between them. From germline, CDR1 is SGHRS and CDR2 YFSETQ. CDR3 length: 15 amino acids. The CDR3 nucleotides are TGCGCCAGCAGCCCAAACGCGGAAGGACTATATGGCTACACCTTC. Translating it yields CASSPNAEGLYGYTF.

This clonotype was detected only a few times. The rearrangement uses TRBV6-5 and TRBJ1-1, with 8 bases aligning to TRBD1. With V trimmed by 2 bases and J by 2 bases, 4 bases remained unmatched. CDR3 length: 15 amino acids. Germline CDR1 reads MNHEY; CDR2 reads SVGAGI. CDR3 nucleotide sequence: TGTGCCAGCAGTTACACCGGGACAGGAAACACTGAAGCTTTCTTT. Amino acid sequence: CASSYTGTGNTEAFF.

This clonotype was seen just once. V usage is TRBV29-1 and J usage is TRBJ2-1; the match to TRBD1 covers 8 bases. The CDR3 spans 12 residues. J gave up 6 bases and V 6 bases, and 4 bases lay outside the gene matches. CDR1 SQVTM and CDR2 ANQGSEA come from the germline V gene. The DNA for the CDR3 is TGCAGCGTGGGGCAGGGGGCCAATGAGCAGTTCTTC. This codes for CSVGQGANEQFF.

This clonotype has only a few counts. The CDR3: CASSSGTGSRTDTQYF. The CDR3 bases are TGTGCCAGCAGCTCCGGGACAGGGTCGAGGACAGATACGCAGTATTTT. The rearrangement joins TRBV11-3 to TRBJ2-3; 9 nucleotides agree with TRBD1. Germline-derived CDR1 and CDR2 are SGHNT and YENEEA. The CDR3 is 16 residues long. V lost 4 bases, J lost 3 bases, and 8 bases stayed unmatched.

The chain uses TRBV24-1 and TRBJ2-1; 11 bases line up with TRBD2. V gave up 5 bases and J gave up 10 bases; unmatched junction bases: 6. The CDR3 covers 14 residues. CDR1 KGHDR and CDR2 SFDVKD come from the germline V gene. CDR3 protein: CATSGLAGGTEQFF. The CDR3 DNA reads TGTGCCACCAGTGGGCTAGCGGGGGGCACAGAGCAGTTCTTC.

A few counts support this clonotype. This chain uses TRBV27 with TRBJ2-3; possibly TRBD2 for D (6 bases). There are 14 residues in the CDR3. The germline CDR1 and CDR2 sequences are MNHEY and SMNVEV (reference sequence). The germline V and J ends were trimmed by 2 bases and 1 base, with 7 bases remaining between them. CDR3 protein: CASSLQRGTDTQYF. CDR3 coding DNA: TGTGCCAGCAGTTTACAGCGGGGCACAGATACGCAGTATTTT.

The rearrangement links TRBV5-1 to TRBJ2-1, with D possibly being TRBD1 (6 bases). The ends were cut back, 0 bases at V and 10 bases at J, with 8 bases in the middle. This CDR3 contains 12 residues. Germline V gene sequence: CDR1 SGHRS, CDR2 YFSETQ. CDR3 residues: CASSLGRGEQFF. The CDR3, as DNA: TGCGCCAGCAGCTTGGGAAGGGGGGAGCAGTTCTTC.

This clonotype appeared a few times. At one of its ends the junction is not consistent with the germline gene, which may arise from a read error. The chain employs TRBV7-9 and TRBJ2-1; tentatively, D is TRBD1 or TRBD2 (5 bases each). This CDR3 has 13 amino acids. The germline V gene encodes CDR1 SEHNR and CDR2 FQNEAQ (reference sequence). The CDR3 DNA reads as TGTGCCACTGGGACGGCGGAGTACAATGAGCAGTTTTTC. This codes for CATGTAEYNEQFF. Complete variable domain (other parts from reference TRBV7-9 and TRBJ2-1): DTGVSQNPRHKITKRGQNVTFRCDPISEHNRLYWYRQTLGQGPEFLTYFQNEAQLEKSRLLSDRFSAERPKGSFSTLEIQRTEQGDSAMYLCATGTAEYNEQFFGPGTRLTVL.

This clonotype appeared a few times. The chain uses TRBV20-1 and TRBJ2-4; D is possibly TRBD1 or TRBD2 (5 bases each). Between the trimmed V and J ends, which lost 1 base and 6 bases, there was a span of 22 bases. Germline V gene lookup returns CDR1 DFQATT and CDR2 SNEGSKA (reference sequence). The CDR3 is 17 residues long. The CDR3 nucleotides are TGCAGTGCTAGAGTTTGGAGCGGACCCTATGGGGGAAACATTCAGTACTTC. Translation gives CSARVWSGPYGGNIQYF.

This clonotype showed up just a few times. The V call is TRBV11-2, the J call TRBJ1-5; perhaps TRBD1 as D (6 bases). The CDR3 is 19 amino acids. The V end lost 5 bases, the J end lost 1 base, and 24 bases lay between the germline ends. CDR1 and CDR2 (germline): SGHAT, FQNNGV. CDR3 sequence: CASSPTRYNQGGSNQPQHF. The CDR3 region has the DNA TGTGCCAGCAGCCCCACTAGGTATAACCAAGGGGGAAGCAATCAGCCCCAGCATTTT.

This clonotype turned up a few times. The genes are TRBV20-1 and TRBJ1-2; 7 bases line up with TRBD1. V lost 1 base, J lost 7 bases, and 12 bases stayed unmatched. The CDR3 consists of 15 residues. Per germline, CDR1 DFQATT and CDR2 SNEGSKA (reference sequence). CDR3 sequence: CSARAYRGPGSGYTF. CDR3 sequence (DNA): TGCAGTGCTAGAGCCTACAGGGGACCGGGAAGTGGCTACACCTTC.

The chain combines TRBV6-6 with TRBJ2-1, with 8 bases that match TRBD2. CDR1 is MNHNY, CDR2 SVGAGI, per germline (reference sequence). The V gene end was trimmed by 2 bases and the J gene end by 9 bases; junction bases not matched to a gene: 0. There are 12 residues in the CDR3. The CDR3 sequence is CASSYTSGEQFF. In DNA, the CDR3 is TGTGCCAGCAGTTACACTAGCGGTGAGCAGTTCTTC.

This sequence joins TRBV20-1 and TRBJ2-5; TRBD2 matches 9 bases. Per the germline V gene, CDR1 is DFQATT and CDR2 is SNEGSKA (reference sequence). J was trimmed by 1 base and V by 0 bases; bases with no gene match: 9. CDR3 length: 17 amino acids. CDR3 sequence reads: CSARDLFERGAQETQYF. CDR3 bases: TGCAGTGCTAGAGATCTTTTTGAGCGGGGGGCCCAAGAGACCCAGTACTTC.

The V gene is TRBV20-1, the J gene TRBJ2-5; D is unclear. V dropped 2 bases and J dropped 5 bases, with 6 bases sitting between them. Germline V gives CDR1 DFQATT, CDR2 SNEGSKA (reference sequence). CDR3 length: 11 amino acids. The CDR3 DNA sequence: TGCAGTGCTAGAAACGGGGAGACCCAGTACTTC. This sequence encodes CSARNGETQYF.

The chain recombines TRBV5-1 with TRBJ2-2, with D unresolved. Germline CDR1 is SGHRS and CDR2 is YFSETQ. The CDR3 consists of 12 residues. V lost 5 bases, J lost 6 bases, and 8 bases lay in between. CDR3 sequence (DNA): TGCGCCAGCAGAACTTCTGCCGGGGAGCTGTTTTTT. It translates to CASRTSAGELFF.

This chain joins TRBV11-2 and TRBJ2-3; 7 nucleotides line up with TRBD2. The CDR3 extends over 15 amino acids. With V trimmed by 4 bases and J by 4 bases, 8 bases remained unmatched. The germline CDR1 and CDR2 sequences are SGHAT and FQNNGV. CDR3 amino acids: CASSSSGVFADTQYF. CDR3 in DNA: TGTGCCAGCAGCTCCAGCGGGGTATTCGCAGATACGCAGTATTTT.

The gene calls are TRBV18 and TRBJ2-6; perhaps TRBD1 as D (6 bases). Germline loops: CDR1 KGHSH, CDR2 LQKENI. The CDR3 spans 17 residues. Trimming pared 1 base from V and 2 bases from J, leaving 12 bases between. In nucleotides, the CDR3 is TGTGCCAGCTCACCACTAAATACAGGGACTGGGGCCAACGTCCTGACTTTC. This translates into CASSPLNTGTGANVLTF.

This chain links TRBV7-2 with TRBJ2-5; D possibly corresponds to TRBD2 (6 bases). The CDR3 runs to 15 residues. Germline V gene data show CDR1 as SGHTA and CDR2 as FQGNSA. The V end was cut by 1 base, the J end by 5 bases, with 14 bases between. This chain's CDR3 is CASSLELAQRETQYF. Written as DNA, the CDR3 is TGTGCCAGCAGCTTAGAACTAGCACAGAGGGAGACCCAGTACTTC.

This clonotype showed up just a few times. The chain uses TRBV6-2 or TRBV6-3 and TRBJ1-4, with D possibly TRBD1 on 5 matching bases. Germline V CDR1 and CDR2: MNHEY, SVGEGT. This CDR3 has 12 amino acids. Trimming left V 7 bases short and J 8 bases short, with 11 bases between. This chain's CDR3 is CASTARGEKLFF. CDR3 nucleotide sequence: TGTGCCAGCACCGCCCGGGGGGAAAAACTGTTTTTT.